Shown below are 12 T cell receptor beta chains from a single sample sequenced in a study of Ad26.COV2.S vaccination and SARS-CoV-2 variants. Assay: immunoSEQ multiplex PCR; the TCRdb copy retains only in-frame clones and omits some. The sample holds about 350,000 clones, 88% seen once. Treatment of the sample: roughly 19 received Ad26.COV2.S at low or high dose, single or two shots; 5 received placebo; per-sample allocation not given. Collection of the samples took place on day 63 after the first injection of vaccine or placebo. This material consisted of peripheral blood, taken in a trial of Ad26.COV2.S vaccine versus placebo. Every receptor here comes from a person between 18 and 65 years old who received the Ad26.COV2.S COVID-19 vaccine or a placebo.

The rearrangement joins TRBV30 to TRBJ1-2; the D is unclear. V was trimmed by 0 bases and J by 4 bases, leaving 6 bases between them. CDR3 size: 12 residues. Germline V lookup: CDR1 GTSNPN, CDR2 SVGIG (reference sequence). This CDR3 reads CAWSVRSYGYTF. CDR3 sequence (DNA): TGTGCCTGGAGTGTACGTAGCTATGGCTACACCTTC.

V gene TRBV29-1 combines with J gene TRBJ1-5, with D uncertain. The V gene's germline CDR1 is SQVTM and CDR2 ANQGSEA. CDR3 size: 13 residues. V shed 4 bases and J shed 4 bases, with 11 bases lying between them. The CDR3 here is CSVGGEANQPQHF. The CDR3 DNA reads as TGCAGCGTTGGGGGAGAAGCGAATCAGCCCCAGCATTTT.

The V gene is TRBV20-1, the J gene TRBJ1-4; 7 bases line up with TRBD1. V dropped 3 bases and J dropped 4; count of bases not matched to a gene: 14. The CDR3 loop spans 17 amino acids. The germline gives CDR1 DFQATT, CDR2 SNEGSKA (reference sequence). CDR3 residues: CSASRQGELNLNEKLFF. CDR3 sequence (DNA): TGCAGTGCTAGTAGGCAGGGGGAGCTTAATCTTAATGAAAAACTGTTTTTT.

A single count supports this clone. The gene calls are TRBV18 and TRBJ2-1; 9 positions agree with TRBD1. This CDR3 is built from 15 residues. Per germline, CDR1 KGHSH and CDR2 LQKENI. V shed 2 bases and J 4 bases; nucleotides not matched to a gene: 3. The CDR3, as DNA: TGTGCCAGCTCACCAGACAGGGGGGGATACAATGAGCAGTTCTTC. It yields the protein CASSPDRGGYNEQFF.

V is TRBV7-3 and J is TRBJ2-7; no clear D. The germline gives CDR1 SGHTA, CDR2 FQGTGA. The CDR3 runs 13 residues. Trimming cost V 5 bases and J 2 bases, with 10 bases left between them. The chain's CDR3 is CASSQVGAYEQYF. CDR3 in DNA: TGTGCCAGCAGCCAGGTCGGAGCCTACGAGCAGTACTTC.

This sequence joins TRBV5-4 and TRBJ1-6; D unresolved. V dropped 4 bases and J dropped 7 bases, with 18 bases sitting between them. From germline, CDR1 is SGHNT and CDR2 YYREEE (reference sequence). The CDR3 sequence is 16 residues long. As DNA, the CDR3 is TGTGCCAGCAGCCGCACAATCACTGGAGGCAATTCACCCCTCCACTTT. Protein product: CASSRTITGGNSPLHF.

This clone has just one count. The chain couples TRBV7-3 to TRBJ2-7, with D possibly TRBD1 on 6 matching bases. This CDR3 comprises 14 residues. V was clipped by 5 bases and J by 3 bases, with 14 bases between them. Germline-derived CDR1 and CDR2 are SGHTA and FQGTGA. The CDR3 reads CASSRPGQSYEQYF. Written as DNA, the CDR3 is TGTGCCAGCAGCCGACCCGGACAGAGCTACGAGCAGTACTTC.

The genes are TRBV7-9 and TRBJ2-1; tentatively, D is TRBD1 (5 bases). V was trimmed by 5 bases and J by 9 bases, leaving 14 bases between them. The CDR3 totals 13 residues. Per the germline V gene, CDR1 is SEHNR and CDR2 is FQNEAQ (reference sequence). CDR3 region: CASSLPQGSEQFF. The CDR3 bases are TGTGCCAGCAGCCTACCCCAGGGAAGTGAGCAGTTCTTC.

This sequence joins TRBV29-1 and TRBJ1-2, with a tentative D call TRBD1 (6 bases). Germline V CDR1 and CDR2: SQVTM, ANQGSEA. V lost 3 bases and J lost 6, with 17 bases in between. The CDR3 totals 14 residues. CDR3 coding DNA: TGCAGCGTTGATACAGGGTCGGTGTGGAATGGCTACACCTTC. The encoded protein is CSVDTGSVWNGYTF.

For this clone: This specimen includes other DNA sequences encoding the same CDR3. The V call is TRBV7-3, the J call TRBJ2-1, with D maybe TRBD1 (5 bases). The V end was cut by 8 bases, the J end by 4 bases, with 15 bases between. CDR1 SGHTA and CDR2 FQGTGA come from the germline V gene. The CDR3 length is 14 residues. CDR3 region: CASSGRAGYNEQFF. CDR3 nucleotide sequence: TGTGCCAGCTCTGGCAGGGCTGGGTACAATGAGCAGTTCTTC. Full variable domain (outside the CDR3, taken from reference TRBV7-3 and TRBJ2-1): GAGVSQTPSNKVTEKGKYVELRCDPISGHTALYWYRQSLGQGPEFLIYFQGTGAADDSGLPNDRFFAVRPEGSVSTLKIQRTERGDSAVYLCASSGRAGYNEQFFGPGTRLTVL.

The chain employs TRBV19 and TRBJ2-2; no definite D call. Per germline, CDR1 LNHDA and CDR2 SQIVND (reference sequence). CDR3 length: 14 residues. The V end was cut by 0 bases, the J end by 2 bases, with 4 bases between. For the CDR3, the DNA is TGTGCCAGTAGTATAGAACTCAACACCGGGGAGCTGTTTTTT. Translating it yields CASSIELNTGELFF.

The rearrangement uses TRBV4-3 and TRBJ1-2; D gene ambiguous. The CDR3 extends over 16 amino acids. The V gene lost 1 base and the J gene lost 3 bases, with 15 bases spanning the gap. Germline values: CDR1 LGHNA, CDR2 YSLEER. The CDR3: CASSQGSARQDYGYTF. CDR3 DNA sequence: TGCGCCAGCAGCCAAGGATCAGCCCGTCAGGACTATGGCTACACCTTC.